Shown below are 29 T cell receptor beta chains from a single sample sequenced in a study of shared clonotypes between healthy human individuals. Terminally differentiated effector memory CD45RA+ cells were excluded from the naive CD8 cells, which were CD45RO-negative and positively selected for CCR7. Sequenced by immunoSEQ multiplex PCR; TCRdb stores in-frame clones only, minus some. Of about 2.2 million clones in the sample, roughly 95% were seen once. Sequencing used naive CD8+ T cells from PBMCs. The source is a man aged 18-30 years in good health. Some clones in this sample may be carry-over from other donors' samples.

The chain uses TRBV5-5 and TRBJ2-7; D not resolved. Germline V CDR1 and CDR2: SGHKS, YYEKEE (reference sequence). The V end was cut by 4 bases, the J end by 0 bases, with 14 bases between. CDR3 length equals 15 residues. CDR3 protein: CASSQFRVSSYEQYF. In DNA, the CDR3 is TGTGCCAGCAGCCAGTTCCGGGTTAGCTCCTACGAGCAGTACTTC.

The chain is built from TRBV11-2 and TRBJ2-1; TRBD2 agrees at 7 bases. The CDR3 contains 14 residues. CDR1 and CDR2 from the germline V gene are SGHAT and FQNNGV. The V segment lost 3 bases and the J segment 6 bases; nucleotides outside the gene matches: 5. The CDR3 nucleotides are TGTGCCAGCAGCTTCAGCGGGATCCCCAATGAGCAGTTCTTC. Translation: CASSFSGIPNEQFF.

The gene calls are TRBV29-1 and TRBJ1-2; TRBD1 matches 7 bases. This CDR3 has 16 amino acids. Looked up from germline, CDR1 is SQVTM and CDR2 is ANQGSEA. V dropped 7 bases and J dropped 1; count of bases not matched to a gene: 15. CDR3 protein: CSAYRFQGGDNYGYTF. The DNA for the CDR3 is TGCAGCGCTTATCGATTCCAGGGGGGGGATAACTATGGCTACACCTTC.

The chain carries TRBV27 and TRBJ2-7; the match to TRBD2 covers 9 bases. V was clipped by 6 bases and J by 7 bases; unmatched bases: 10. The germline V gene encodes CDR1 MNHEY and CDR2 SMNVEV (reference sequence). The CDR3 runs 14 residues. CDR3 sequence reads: CASRLAGEVREQYF. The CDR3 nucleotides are TGTGCCAGCAGACTAGCGGGCGAGGTGCGGGAGCAGTACTTC.

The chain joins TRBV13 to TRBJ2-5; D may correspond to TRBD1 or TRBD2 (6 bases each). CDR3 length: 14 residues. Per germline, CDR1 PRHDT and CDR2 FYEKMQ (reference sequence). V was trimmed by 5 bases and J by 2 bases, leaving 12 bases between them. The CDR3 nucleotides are TGTGCCAGCAGCCTTCGGGGGACACAAGAGACCCAGTACTTC. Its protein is CASSLRGTQETQYF.

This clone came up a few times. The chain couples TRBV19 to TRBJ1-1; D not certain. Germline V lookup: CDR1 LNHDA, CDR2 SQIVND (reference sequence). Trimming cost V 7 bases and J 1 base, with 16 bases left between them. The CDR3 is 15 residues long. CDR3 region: CASTLTDTPNTEAFF. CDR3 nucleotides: TGTGCCAGTACCTTAACCGACACCCCGAACACTGAAGCTTTCTTT.

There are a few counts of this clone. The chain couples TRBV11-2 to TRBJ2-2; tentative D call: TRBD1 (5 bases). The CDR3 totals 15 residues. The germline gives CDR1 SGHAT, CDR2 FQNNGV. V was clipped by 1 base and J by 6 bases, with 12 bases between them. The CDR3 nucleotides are TGTGCCAGCAGCTTAGCTAGGGGTACGGCCGGGGAGCTGTTTTTT. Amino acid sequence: CASSLARGTAGELFF.

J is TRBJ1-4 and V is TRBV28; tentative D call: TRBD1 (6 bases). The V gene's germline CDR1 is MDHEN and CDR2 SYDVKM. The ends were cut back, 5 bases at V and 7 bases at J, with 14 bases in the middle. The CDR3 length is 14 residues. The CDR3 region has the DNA TGTGCCAGCAGTCAACAGGGAGGGGGTGAAAAACTGTTTTTT. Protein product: CASSQQGGGEKLFF. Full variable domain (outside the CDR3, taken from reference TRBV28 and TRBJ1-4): DVKVTQSSRYLVKRTGEKVFLECVQDMDHENMFWYRQDPGLGLRLIYFSYDVKMKEKGDIPEGYSVSREKKERFSLILESASTNQTSMYLCASSQQGGGEKLFFGSGTQLSVL.

CDR3 region: CASSLRGYEQFF. Here the CDR3 DNA reads TGTGCCAGCAGCTTAAGGGGGTATGAGCAGTTCTTC. The chain employs TRBV7-9 and TRBJ2-1; D is perhaps TRBD1 (6 bases). The CDR3 has 12 residues. V was pared by 2 bases and J by 8 bases, with 7 bases between. Germline V gives CDR1 SEHNR, CDR2 FQNEAQ (reference sequence).

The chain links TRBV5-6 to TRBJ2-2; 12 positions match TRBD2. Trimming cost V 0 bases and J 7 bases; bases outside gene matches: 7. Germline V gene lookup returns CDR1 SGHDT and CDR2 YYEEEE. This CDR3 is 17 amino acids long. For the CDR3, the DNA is TGTGCCAGCAGCTTGGAGCTAGCGGGAGGGCCCGGCGGGGAGCTGTTTTTT. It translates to CASSLELAGGPGGELFF.

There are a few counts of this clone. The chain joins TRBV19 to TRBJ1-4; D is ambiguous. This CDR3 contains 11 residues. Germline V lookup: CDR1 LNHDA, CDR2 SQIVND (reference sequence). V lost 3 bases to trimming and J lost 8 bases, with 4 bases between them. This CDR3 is CASSIREKLFF. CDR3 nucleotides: TGTGCCAGTAGTATCAGGGAAAAACTGTTTTTT.

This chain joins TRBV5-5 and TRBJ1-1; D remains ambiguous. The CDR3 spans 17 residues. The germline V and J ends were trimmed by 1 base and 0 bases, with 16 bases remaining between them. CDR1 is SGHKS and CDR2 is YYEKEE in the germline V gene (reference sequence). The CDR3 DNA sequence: TGTGCCAGCAGCTTGTCGCCAGTGGAGGTAATGAACACTGAAGCTTTCTTT. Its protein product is CASSLSPVEVMNTEAFF.

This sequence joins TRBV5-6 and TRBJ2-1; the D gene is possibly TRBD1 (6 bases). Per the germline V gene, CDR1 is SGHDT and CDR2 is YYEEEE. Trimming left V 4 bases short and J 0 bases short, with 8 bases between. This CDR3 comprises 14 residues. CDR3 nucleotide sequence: TGTGCCAGCAGCGTACAGGGCTCCTACAATGAGCAGTTCTTC. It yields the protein CASSVQGSYNEQFF.

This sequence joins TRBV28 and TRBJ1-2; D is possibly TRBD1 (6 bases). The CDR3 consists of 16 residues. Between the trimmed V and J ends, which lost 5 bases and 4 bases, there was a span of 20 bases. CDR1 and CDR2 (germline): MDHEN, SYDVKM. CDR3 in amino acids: CASSPLAEGGSYGYTF. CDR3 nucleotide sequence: TGTGCCAGCAGTCCCCTTGCGGAAGGGGGAAGCTATGGCTACACCTTC.

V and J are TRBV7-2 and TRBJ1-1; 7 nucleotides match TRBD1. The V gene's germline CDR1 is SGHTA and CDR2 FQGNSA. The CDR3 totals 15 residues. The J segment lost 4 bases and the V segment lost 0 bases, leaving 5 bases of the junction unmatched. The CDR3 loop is CASSLARGQGTEAFF. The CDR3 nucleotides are TGTGCCAGCAGCTTAGCGAGGGGGCAGGGCACTGAAGCTTTCTTT.

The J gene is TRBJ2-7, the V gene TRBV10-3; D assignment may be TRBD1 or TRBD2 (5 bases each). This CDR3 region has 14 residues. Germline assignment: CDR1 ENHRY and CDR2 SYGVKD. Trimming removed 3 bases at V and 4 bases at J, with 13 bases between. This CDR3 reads CAISDQGAGYEQYF. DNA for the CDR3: TGTGCCATCAGTGACCAGGGTGCGGGTTACGAGCAGTACTTC.

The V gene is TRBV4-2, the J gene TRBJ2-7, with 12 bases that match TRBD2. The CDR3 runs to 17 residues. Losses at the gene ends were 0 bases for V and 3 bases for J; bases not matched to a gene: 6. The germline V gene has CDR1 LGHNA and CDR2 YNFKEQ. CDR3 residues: CASSQDTSGRPSYEQYF. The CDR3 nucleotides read TGTGCCAGCAGCCAAGATACTAGCGGGAGGCCGAGCTACGAGCAGTACTTC.

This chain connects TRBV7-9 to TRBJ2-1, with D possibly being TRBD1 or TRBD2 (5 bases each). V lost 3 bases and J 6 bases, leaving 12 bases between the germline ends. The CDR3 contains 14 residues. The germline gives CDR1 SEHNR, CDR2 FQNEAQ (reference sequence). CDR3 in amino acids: CASSFRSGGNEQFF. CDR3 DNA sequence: TGTGCCAGCAGCTTTCGTAGTGGGGGCAATGAGCAGTTCTTC.

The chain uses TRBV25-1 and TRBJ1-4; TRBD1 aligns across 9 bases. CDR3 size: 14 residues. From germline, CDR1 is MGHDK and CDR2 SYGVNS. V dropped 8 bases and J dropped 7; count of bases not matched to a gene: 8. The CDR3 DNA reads TGTGCCAGCTCCCGGACAGGGGCGGGTGAAAAACTGTTTTTT. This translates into CASSRTGAGEKLFF.

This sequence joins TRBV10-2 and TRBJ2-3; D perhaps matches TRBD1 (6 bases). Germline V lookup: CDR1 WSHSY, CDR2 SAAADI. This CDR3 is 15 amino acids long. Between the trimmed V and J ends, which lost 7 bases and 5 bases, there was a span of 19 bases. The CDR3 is CASIMTGLFRDTQYF. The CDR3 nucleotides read TGCGCCAGCATTATGACAGGACTTTTTCGAGATACGCAGTATTTT.

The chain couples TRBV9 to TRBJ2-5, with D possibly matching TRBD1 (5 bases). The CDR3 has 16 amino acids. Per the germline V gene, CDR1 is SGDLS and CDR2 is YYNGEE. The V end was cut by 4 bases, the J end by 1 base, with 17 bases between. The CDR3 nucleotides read TGTGCCAGCAGCCTGAGCTTAGACAGCCGCCAAGAGACCCAGTACTTC. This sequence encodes CASSLSLDSRQETQYF.

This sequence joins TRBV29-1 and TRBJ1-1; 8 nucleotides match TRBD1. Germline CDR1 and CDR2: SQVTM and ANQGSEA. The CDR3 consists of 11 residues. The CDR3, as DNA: TGCAGGGGACAGGTGAACACTGAAGCTTTCTTT. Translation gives CRGQVNTEAFF.

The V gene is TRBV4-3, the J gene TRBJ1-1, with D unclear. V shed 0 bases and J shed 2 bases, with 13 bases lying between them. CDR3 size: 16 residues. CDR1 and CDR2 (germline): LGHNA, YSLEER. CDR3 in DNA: TGCGCCAGCAGCCAAGATAGGATCGGTGGTAACACTGAAGCTTTCTTT. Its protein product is CASSQDRIGGNTEAFF.

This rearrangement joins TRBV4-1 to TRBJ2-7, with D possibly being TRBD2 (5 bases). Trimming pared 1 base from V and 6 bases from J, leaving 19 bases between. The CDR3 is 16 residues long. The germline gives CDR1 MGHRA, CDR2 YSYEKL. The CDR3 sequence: CASSQAHGWRPIEQYF. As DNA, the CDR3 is TGCGCCAGCAGCCAAGCCCACGGCTGGAGGCCCATCGAGCAGTACTTC.

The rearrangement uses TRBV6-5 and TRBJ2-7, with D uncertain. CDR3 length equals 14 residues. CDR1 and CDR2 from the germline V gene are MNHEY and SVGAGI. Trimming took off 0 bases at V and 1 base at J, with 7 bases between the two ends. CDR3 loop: CASSYSPQSYEQYF. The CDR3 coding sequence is TGTGCCAGCAGTTACTCCCCGCAGTCCTACGAGCAGTACTTC.

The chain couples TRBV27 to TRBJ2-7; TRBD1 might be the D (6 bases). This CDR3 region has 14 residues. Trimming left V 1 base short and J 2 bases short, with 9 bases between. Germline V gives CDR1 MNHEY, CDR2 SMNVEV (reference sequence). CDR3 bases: TGTGCCAGCAGTTTATGGGGGCGCCCCTACGAGCAGTACTTC. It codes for CASSLWGRPYEQYF.

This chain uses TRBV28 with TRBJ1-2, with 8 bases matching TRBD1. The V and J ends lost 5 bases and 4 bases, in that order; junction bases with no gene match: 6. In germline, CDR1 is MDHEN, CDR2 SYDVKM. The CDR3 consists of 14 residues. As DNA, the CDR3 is TGTGCCAGCAGTACGACAGGGGCAGGCTATGGCTACACCTTC. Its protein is CASSTTGAGYGYTF.

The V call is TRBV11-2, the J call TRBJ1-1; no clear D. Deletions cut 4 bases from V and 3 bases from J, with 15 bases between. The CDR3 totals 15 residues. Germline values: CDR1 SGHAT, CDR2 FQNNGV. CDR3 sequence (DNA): TGTGCCAGCAGCTACGGAGGGTTAATTTACACTGAAGCTTTCTTT. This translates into CASSYGGLIYTEAFF.

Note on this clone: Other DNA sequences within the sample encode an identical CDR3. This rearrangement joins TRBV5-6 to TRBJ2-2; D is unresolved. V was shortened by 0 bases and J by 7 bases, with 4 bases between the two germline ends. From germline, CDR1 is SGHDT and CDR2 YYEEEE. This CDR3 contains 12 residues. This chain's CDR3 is CASSLGDGELFF. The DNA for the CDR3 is TGTGCCAGCAGCTTGGGTGACGGGGAGCTGTTTTTT.